A selection of T cell receptor beta chains follows, all from one sample in a study of cytomegalovirus exposure and HLA in healthy donors. Measured with immunoSEQ multiplex PCR; TCRdb has only the in-frame clones, and not every one. With 140,000 to 150,000 clones in the sample, the ten largest clones hold 0.75% to 1%. Sequenced input: PBMCs. These receptor sequences come from a male donor in good health and CMV-seronegative. CDR3s include the opening cysteine and the closing phenylalanine or tryptophan. Fields, in order: J gene, V gene, D gene, CDR3 protein, CDR3 DNA. D genes are given only for firm matches.

J: TRBJ2-1
V: TRBV4-2
D: TRBD2
CDR3: CASSLAGVSSYNEQFF
DNA: TGTGCCAGCAGCCTAGCGGGGGTGAGCTCCTACAATGAGCAGTTCTTC

J: TRBJ1-4
V: TRBV5-4
D: NA
CDR3: CASSLDPTGMVNEKLFF
DNA: TGTGCCAGCAGCTTAGACCCAACAGGGATGGTAAATGAAAAACTGTTTTTT

J: TRBJ2-7
V: TRBV5-1
D: TRBD2
CDR3: CASSSPASGSTYEQYF
DNA: TGCGCCAGCAGTTCCCCCGCCAGCGGGAGTACATACGAGCAGTACTTC

J: TRBJ2-3
V: TRBV6-1
D: NA
CDR3: CASSEGGDTQYF
DNA: TGTGCCAGCAGTGAAGGAGGGGATACGCAGTATTTT

J: TRBJ1-5
V: TRBV5-1
D: TRBD1
CDR3: CASSLTGTGADQPQHF
DNA: TGCGCCAGCAGCTTGACCGGGACAGGGGCGGATCAGCCCCAGCATTTT

J: TRBJ1-1
V: TRBV18
D: NA
CDR3: CASSLMTLNTEAFF
DNA: TGTGCCAGCTCACTAATGACACTGAACACTGAAGCTTTCTTT

J: TRBJ2-7
V: TRBV25-1
D: TRBD1
CDR3: CASSVSGGFDYEQYF
DNA: TGTGCCAGCAGTGTATCAGGGGGCTTCGACTACGAGCAGTACTTC

J: TRBJ2-7
V: TRBV18
D: TRBD1
CDR3: CASSHRDRDLLDEQYF
DNA: TGTGCCAGCTCACATAGGGACAGAGATTTGTTGGACGAGCAGTACTTC

J: TRBJ2-3
V: TRBV5-1
D: NA
CDR3: CASSLDTVGDTQYF
DNA: TGCGCCAGCAGCCTCGACACAGTAGGCGATACGCAGTATTTT

J: TRBJ2-3
V: TRBV9
D: NA
CDR3: CASSTLGAGDTQYF
DNA: TGTGCCAGCAGCACCCTCGGGGCGGGGGATACGCAGTATTTT

J: TRBJ1-6
V: TRBV27
D: NA
CDR3: CASSPRTIMSYNSPLHF
DNA: TGTGCCAGCAGTCCCCGGACAATTATGTCCTATAATTCACCCCTCCACTTT

J: TRBJ2-1
V: TRBV10-3
D: TRBD2
CDR3: CAITPSGSHEQFF
DNA: TGTGCCATCACTCCTAGCGGTTCCCATGAGCAGTTCTTC

J: TRBJ1-3
V: TRBV6-5
D: TRBD1
CDR3: CASSYWGQGTGNTIYF
DNA: TGTGCCAGCAGTTACTGGGGACAGGGGACAGGAAACACCATATATTTT

J: TRBJ1-2
V: TRBV7-6
D: TRBD1
CDR3: CASSSDRGYGYTF
DNA: TGTGCCAGCAGCTCCGACAGGGGCTATGGCTACACCTTC

J: TRBJ2-3
V: TRBV2
D: NA
CDR3: CATVDGRGSTDTQYF
DNA: TGTGCCACCGTAGATGGGCGGGGAAGCACAGATACGCAGTATTTT

J: TRBJ2-7
V: TRBV10-3
D: TRBD2
CDR3: CAISAGLADSYEQYF
DNA: TGTGCCATCAGTGCCGGACTAGCGGACTCCTACGAGCAGTACTTC

J: TRBJ2-3
V: TRBV4-3
D: TRBD2
CDR3: CASALAGRTDTQYF
DNA: TGCGCCAGCGCTCTAGCGGGGCGCACAGATACGCAGTATTTT

J: TRBJ2-2
V: TRBV6-5
D: NA
CDR3: CASTRGRHTGELFF
DNA: TGTGCCAGCACTAGGGGCAGACACACCGGGGAGCTGTTTTTT

J: TRBJ1-1
V: TRBV27
D: TRBD1
CDR3: CTTHRGLETEAFF
DNA: TGTACTACTCACAGGGGTTTGGAAACTGAAGCTTTCTTT

J: TRBJ1-5
V: TRBV9
D: TRBD1
CDR3: CASSVGVGGRDQPQHF
DNA: TGTGCCAGCAGCGTAGGGGTAGGGGGCAGGGATCAGCCCCAGCATTTT

J: TRBJ1-6
V: TRBV25-1
D: TRBD1
CDR3: CASSERTGGNNSPLHF
DNA: TGTGCCAGCAGTGAACGGACAGGGGGCAATAATTCACCCCTCCACTTT

J: TRBJ1-1
V: TRBV7-2
D: NA
CDR3: CASSLYGSGLTNTEAFF
DNA: TGTGCCAGCAGCTTATATGGGTCAGGGCTAACGAACACTGAAGCTTTCTTT

J: TRBJ2-7
V: TRBV5-1
D: TRBD1
CDR3: CASSTGQGAVYEQYF
DNA: TGCGCCAGCAGCACCGGACAGGGGGCGGTTTACGAGCAGTACTTC

J: TRBJ2-5
V: TRBV5-1
D: NA
CDR3: CASSLAGETQYF
DNA: TGCGCCAGCAGCTTGGCCGGTGAGACCCAGTACTTC

J: TRBJ2-6
V: TRBV30
D: TRBD1
CDR3: CAWSRGTGGPSGANVLTF
DNA: TGTGCCTGGAGTCGTGGGACAGGGGGACCCTCTGGGGCCAACGTCCTGACTTTC

J: TRBJ1-1
V: TRBV7-9
D: TRBD1
CDR3: CASRYRGVGNTEAFF
DNA: TGTGCCAGCAGGTACAGGGGGGTCGGGAACACTGAAGCTTTCTTT

J: TRBJ1-3
V: TRBV30
D: NA
CDR3: CASRASRGNTIYF
DNA: TGTGCCTCCAGGGCCTCGAGGGGAAACACCATATATTTT

J: TRBJ2-5
V: TRBV2
D: NA
CDR3: CASSTKGVQYF
DNA: TGTGCCAGCAGTACCAAGGGGGTGCAGTACTTC

J: TRBJ1-5
V: TRBV28
D: TRBD1
CDR3: CASSLTGTDSNQPQHF
DNA: TGTGCCAGCAGCCTGACAGGGACTGATAGCAATCAGCCCCAGCATTTT

J: TRBJ2-7
V: TRBV6-5
D: TRBD1
CDR3: CASRRTGTGGYEQYF
DNA: TGTGCCAGCAGACGAACCGGGACAGGGGGCTACGAGCAGTACTTC

J: TRBJ2-1
V: TRBV7-9
D: TRBD1
CDR3: CASSQGQGVIDEQFF
DNA: TGTGCCAGCAGCCAGGGACAGGGAGTGATCGATGAGCAGTTCTTC

J: TRBJ1-3
V: TRBV28
D: NA
CDR3: CASSLYQGQGNTIYF
DNA: TGTGCCAGCAGTTTATATCAGGGGCAAGGAAACACCATATATTTT

J: TRBJ1-2
V: TRBV28
D: NA
CDR3: CASSLSWAGTPQPRYYGYTF
DNA: TGTGCCAGCAGTTTGAGCTGGGCAGGGACTCCCCAGCCCCGGTACTATGGCTACACCTTC

J: TRBJ2-7
V: TRBV25-1
D: TRBD1
CDR3: CASSDRAGTGGAEQYF
DNA: TGTGCCAGCAGTGATCGGGCCGGGACAGGGGGCGCCGAGCAGTACTTC

J: TRBJ1-2
V: TRBV29-1
D: NA
CDR3: CSVDGQLGAGYTF
DNA: TGCAGCGTTGATGGACAGCTTGGGGCTGGCTACACCTTC

J: TRBJ1-4
V: TRBV4-3
D: TRBD1
CDR3: CASSQDPSDRGVANEKLFF
DNA: TGCGCCAGCAGCCAAGATCCCTCGGACAGGGGGGTGGCTAATGAAAAACTGTTTTTT

J: TRBJ1-3
V: TRBV28
D: NA
CDR3: CASSSGGTSSGNTIYF
DNA: TGTGCCAGCAGTTCTGGAGGAACTAGCTCTGGAAACACCATATATTTT

J: TRBJ1-4
V: TRBV29-1
D: NA
CDR3: CSVGETGKKLFF
DNA: TGCAGCGTTGGAGAAACAGGCAAAAAACTGTTTTTT

J: TRBJ2-3
V: TRBV28
D: NA
CDR3: CASAQLPDTQYF
DNA: TGTGCCAGCGCACAGCTCCCAGATACGCAGTATTTT

J: TRBJ2-1
V: TRBV6-6
D: NA
CDR3: CASSYRGSSYNEQFF
DNA: TGTGCCAGCAGTTACAGGGGGAGCTCCTACAATGAGCAGTTCTTC

J: TRBJ2-1
V: TRBV10-3
D: NA
CDR3: CAISESSGAGGTYNEQFF
DNA: TGTGCCATCAGTGAGTCGTCTGGGGCTGGGGGGACTTACAATGAGCAGTTCTTC

J: TRBJ2-2
V: TRBV7-2
D: NA
CDR3: CASSSGVTGELFF
DNA: TGTGCCAGCAGCTCCGGGGTAACCGGGGAGCTGTTTTTT

J: TRBJ1-2
V: TRBV9
D: TRBD1
CDR3: CASRDPGQGSNGYTF
DNA: TGTGCCAGCAGAGACCCGGGACAGGGGAGCAATGGCTACACCTTC

J: TRBJ2-7
V: TRBV7-9
D: NA
CDR3: CASSFHRGLMLGEQYF
DNA: TGTGCCAGCAGCTTCCATCGTGGACTTATGCTCGGCGAGCAGTACTTC

J: TRBJ2-7
V: TRBV7-8
D: TRBD2
CDR3: CASSSRRMRGGSYEQYF
DNA: TGTGCCAGCAGCTCACGCAGGATGCGGGGGGGCTCCTACGAGCAGTACTTC

J: TRBJ1-1
V: TRBV30
D: NA
CDR3: CAWSRGVNTEAFF
DNA: TGTGCCTGGAGTAGAGGCGTGAACACTGAAGCTTTCTTT

J: TRBJ1-5
V: TRBV6-1
D: TRBD1
CDR3: CASIIDRGVQPQHF
DNA: TGTGCCAGCATCATTGACAGGGGTGTACAGCCCCAGCATTTT

J: TRBJ2-7
V: TRBV7-6
D: TRBD1
CDR3: CASSPGQGEQYF
DNA: TGTGCCAGCAGCCCAGGACAGGGCGAGCAGTACTTC

J: TRBJ2-1
V: TRBV7-9
D: NA
CDR3: CASSLGAGQFDEQFF
DNA: TGTGCCAGCAGCTTAGGAGCGGGACAATTCGATGAGCAGTTCTTC

J: TRBJ2-1
V: TRBV25-1
D: TRBD1
CDR3: CASSESGTGDNEQFF
DNA: TGTGCCAGCAGTGAATCGGGGACAGGGGACAATGAGCAGTTCTTC

J: TRBJ2-7
V: TRBV7-9
D: NA
CDR3: CASSSRRNYEQYF
DNA: TGTGCCAGCAGCTCCCGGCGGAACTACGAGCAGTACTTC

J: TRBJ2-5
V: TRBV6-1
D: NA
CDR3: CASSSEGGAETQYF
DNA: TGTGCCAGCAGCTCCGAAGGGGGGGCCGAGACCCAGTACTTC

J: TRBJ1-4
V: TRBV18
D: NA
CDR3: CASSMSRRGEKLFF
DNA: TGTGCCAGCTCGATGTCTCGTCGGGGTGAAAAACTGTTTTTT

J: TRBJ1-4
V: TRBV25-1
D: NA
CDR3: CASSRGAGEKLFF
DNA: TGTGCCAGCTCCCGGGGGGCCGGCGAAAAACTGTTTTTT

J: TRBJ1-2
V: TRBV6-1
D: NA
CDR3: CASNRVAENYGYTF
DNA: TGTGCCAGCAACAGGGTAGCAGAGAACTATGGCTACACCTTC